These 26 T cell receptor beta chains came from one sample sequenced in a study of T cells after posttransplantation cyclophosphamide. The method was immunoSEQ multiplex PCR; TCRdb's version includes in-frame clones alone and lacks a portion of them. This sample has about 12,000 clones, each found more than once. Cyclophosphamide on days +3 and +4 followed busulfan-fludarabine conditioning and a marrow graft. This material consisted of PBMCs, taken after allogeneic stem cell transplant with posttransplant cyclophosphamide. These receptors were obtained from a female patient in her thirties or forties who received an allogeneic stem cell transplant from a related donor, was CMV-positive, and had acute GVHD only. Some T cells may be provided by the graft donor.

This rearrangement joins TRBV1 to TRBJ2-1; the table names TRBD2, a call not compared with the DNA. TRBV1 represents a pseudogene. This CDR3 spans 21 amino acids. The CDR3 loop is CTSSQEVPRGLAGDSYNEQFF. CDR3 sequence (DNA): TGCACCAGCAGCCAGGAGGTCCCACGGGGACTAGCGGGAGATTCCTACAATGAGCAGTTCTTC.

Many counts were recorded for this clone. The chain has TRBV7-9 and TRBJ2-3; 7 bases map to TRBD1. Trimming at V came to 2 bases and at J to 2 bases, leaving 4 bases not matched to a gene. CDR1 SEHNR and CDR2 FQNEAQ come from the germline V gene (reference sequence). The CDR3 contains 15 residues. CDR3: CASSLMQGDTDTQYF. As DNA, the CDR3 is TGTGCCAGCAGCTTAATGCAGGGGGACACAGATACGCAGTATTTT. Using reference TRBV7-9 and TRBJ2-3 for the parts outside the CDR3, the full variable domain is DTGVSQNPRHKITKRGQNVTFRCDPISEHNRLYWYRQTLGQGPEFLTYFQNEAQLEKSRLLSDRFSAERPKGSFSTLEIQRTEQGDSAMYLCASSLMQGDTDTQYFGPGTRLTVL.

At least ten counts were recorded for this clone. The genes are TRBV4-3 and TRBJ2-2; 10 nucleotides align to TRBD2. V was clipped by 0 bases and J by 6 bases; unmatched bases: 7. The CDR3 spans 17 residues. Germline CDR1 is LGHNA and CDR2 is YSLEER. The DNA for the CDR3 is TGCGCCAGCAGCCAAGACTCAGCGGGAGGGCGTGCCGGGGAGCTGTTTTTT. Translating gives CASSQDSAGGRAGELFF.

This clone was recorded many times. V usage is TRBV9 and J usage is TRBJ2-2; 8 bases match TRBD2. CDR3 length: 15 amino acids. The V and J ends lost 0 bases and 4 bases, in that order; junction bases with no gene match: 2. Germline V CDR1 and CDR2: SGDLS, YYNGEE. CDR3 amino acids: CASSVAGGSTGELFF. The CDR3 coding sequence is TGTGCCAGCAGCGTAGCGGGAGGGAGCACCGGGGAGCTGTTTTTT. Based on the CDR3 plus reference TRBV9 and TRBJ2-2, the full variable domain is DSGVTQTPKHLITATGQRVTLRCSPRSGDLSVYWYQQSLDQGLQFLIQYYNGEERAKGNILERFSAQQFPDLHSELNLSSLELGDSALYFCASSVAGGSTGELFFGEGSRLTVL.

Ten or more counts support this clone. The chain recombines TRBV5-1 with TRBJ2-5; 13 nucleotides match TRBD2. This CDR3 region has 16 residues. J gave up 5 bases and V 0 bases, and 4 bases lay outside the gene matches. Germline V gene lookup returns CDR1 SGHRS and CDR2 YFSETQ. The CDR3: CASSLGLAGGSETQYF. CDR3 bases: TGCGCCAGCAGCTTGGGACTAGCGGGGGGCTCGGAGACCCAGTACTTC.

The table lists this clone with many counts. The chain joins TRBV27 to TRBJ2-1; D remains unclear. Per the germline V gene, CDR1 is MNHEY and CDR2 is SMNVEV (reference sequence). V dropped 3 bases and J dropped 5 bases, with 8 bases sitting between them. CDR3 length equals 13 residues. In DNA, the CDR3 is TGTGCCAGCAGTTTTAGCCCTGACAATGAGCAGTTCTTC. Residues: CASSFSPDNEQFF.

In this sample, this clone turned up many times. V usage is TRBV7-2 and J usage is TRBJ2-7; TRBD1 aligns across 8 bases. Germline values: CDR1 SGHTA, CDR2 FQGNSA. V was pared by 4 bases and J by 6 bases, with 14 bases of the junction left unmatched. The length of the CDR3 is 16 residues. The CDR3 bases are TGTGCCAGCAGCTCTTCTGGAAGGACAGGGTTTTCCGAGCAGTACTTC. Translating it yields CASSSSGRTGFSEQYF.

J is TRBJ2-2 and V is TRBV4-1; 9 bases align to TRBD1. The germline gives CDR1 MGHRA, CDR2 YSYEKL. V lost 5 bases and J lost 7; bases outside the gene matches: 17. There are 18 residues in the CDR3. This CDR3 is CASSSYLPGTGLDGELFF. The CDR3 nucleotides are TGCGCCAGCAGCTCCTACCTGCCCGGGACAGGGCTGGACGGGGAGCTGTTTTTT.

This clone has ten or more counts. The chain is built from TRBV4-2 and TRBJ1-2; 11 bases match TRBD1. CDR1 is LGHNA and CDR2 is YNFKEQ in the germline V gene. V was pared by 3 bases and J by 4 bases, with 4 bases of the junction left unmatched. CDR3 length: 15 amino acids. As DNA, the CDR3 is TGTGCCAGCAGCCAGGGACAGGGGGAGACCTATGGCTACACCTTC. Amino acid sequence: CASSQGQGETYGYTF.

This clone appeared many times. This sequence joins TRBV10-3 and TRBJ1-2; D is perhaps TRBD1 (6 bases). The CDR3 has 15 residues. Germline CDR1 is ENHRY and CDR2 is SYGVKD. V dropped 0 bases and J dropped 4 bases, with 12 bases sitting between them. The DNA for the CDR3 is TGTGCCATCAGTGAGTCGCGGGGGCGCGGCTATGGCTACACCTTC. Encoded protein: CAISESRGRGYGYTF.

At least ten counts were recorded for this clone. The rearrangement links TRBV19 to TRBJ1-1, with D perhaps matching TRBD1 (6 bases). Looked up from germline, CDR1 is LNHDA and CDR2 is SQIVND (reference sequence). This CDR3 spans 16 amino acids. V lost 4 bases and J lost 5, with 20 bases in between. The chain's CDR3 is CASSTVLGGAGTEAFF. CDR3 nucleotide sequence: TGTGCCAGTAGTACCGTTCTAGGGGGGGCAGGGACTGAAGCTTTCTTT.

This clone was seen repeatedly, ten times or more. The V and J genes are TRBV7-2 and TRBJ1-1; 7 positions agree with TRBD1. The CDR3 has 14 residues. Germline V CDR1 and CDR2: SGHTA, FQGNSA. V gave up 3 bases and J gave up 0 bases; unmatched junction bases: 1. In nucleotides, the CDR3 is TGTGCCAGCAGCTTCGACAGGGTGAACACTGAAGCTTTCTTT. Translation: CASSFDRVNTEAFF. The entire variable domain, with the rest obtained from reference TRBV7-2 and TRBJ1-1, is as follows: GAGVSQSPSNKVTEKGKDVELRCDPISGHTALYWYRQSLGQGLEFLIYFQGNSAPDKSGLPSDRFSAERTGGSVSTLTIQRTQQEDSAVYLCASSFDRVNTEAFFGQGTRLTVV.

The chain links TRBV9 to TRBJ2-3; no definite D call. The CDR3 covers 12 residues. CDR1 and CDR2 (germline): SGDLS, YYNGEE. V gave up 0 bases and J gave up 6 bases, with 5 bases separating them. CDR3 region: CASSVDWDTQYF. CDR3 coding DNA: TGTGCCAGCAGCGTAGACTGGGATACGCAGTATTTT.

This clone was seen ten or more times. V and J are TRBV19 and TRBJ1-2; weak D call: TRBD1 (6 bases). The germline gives CDR1 LNHDA, CDR2 SQIVND (reference sequence). Trimming removed 9 bases at V and 8 bases at J, with 22 bases between. This CDR3 has 14 residues. The CDR3 bases are TGTGCCAGCAGAGAGGACACAGGGTTCAGAGGCTACACCTTC. Protein product: CASREDTGFRGYTF. Full variable domain (outside the CDR3, taken from reference TRBV19 and TRBJ1-2): DGGITQSPKYLFRKEGQNVTLSCEQNLNHDAMYWYRQDPGQGLRLIYYSQIVNDFQKGDIAEGYSVSREKKESFPLTVTSAQKNPTAFYLCASREDTGFRGYTFGSGTRLTVV.

This clone was detected ten times or more. J is TRBJ2-3 and V is TRBV7-8; a weak D match, TRBD1 (5 bases). Trimming left V 6 bases short and J 2 bases short, with 15 bases between. There are 15 residues in the CDR3. The germline V gene encodes CDR1 SGHVS and CDR2 FQNEAQ. CDR3: CASSLQDLYTDTQYF. The CDR3 region has the DNA TGTGCCAGCAGTCTACAGGACCTCTACACAGATACGCAGTATTTT.

This clone was counted ten times or more. This CDR3 is also generated by other DNA sequences in the sample. The chain couples TRBV7-3 to TRBJ1-1; D is uncertain. The germline V gene encodes CDR1 SGHTA and CDR2 FQGTGA. This CDR3 contains 13 residues. V gave up 5 bases and J gave up 0 bases, with 7 bases separating them. The CDR3 DNA reads as TGTGCCAGCAGCCGAGAAATGAACACTGAAGCTTTCTTT. Translating it yields CASSREMNTEAFF.

The chain employs TRBV7-2 and TRBJ2-3, with 9 positions matching TRBD2. Trimming took 1 base from V and 1 from J; bases not matched to a gene: 3. CDR3 size: 16 residues. Germline V gene sequence: CDR1 SGHTA, CDR2 FQGNSA. Here the CDR3 reads CASSLVQRGGTDTQYF. DNA for the CDR3: TGTGCCAGCAGCTTAGTACAGCGGGGGGGCACAGATACGCAGTATTTT.

This clone turned up a few times. The chain uses TRBV11-3 and TRBJ2-5, with TRBD1 matching over 11 bases. The CDR3 length is 15 residues. The germline gives CDR1 SGHNT, CDR2 YENEEA. With V trimmed by 5 bases and J by 4 bases, 6 bases remained unmatched. The CDR3: CASSAGQGGGETQYF. CDR3 nucleotides: TGTGCCAGCAGCGCGGGACAGGGGGGCGGAGAGACCCAGTACTTC. The entire variable domain, with the rest obtained from reference TRBV11-3 and TRBJ2-5, is as follows: EAGVVQSPRYKIIEKKQPVAFWCNPISGHNTLYWYLQNLGQGPELLIRYENEEAVDDSQLPKDRFSAERLKGVDSTLKIQPAELGDSAVYLCASSAGQGGGETQYFGPGTRLLVL.

This clone was seen many times. CDR3: CASSPPYREGVDTQYF. Written as DNA, the CDR3 is TGTGCCAGCAGCCCCCCTTACCGGGAGGGAGTAGATACGCAGTATTTT. The chain is built from TRBV7-9 and TRBJ2-3; 8 bases line up with TRBD2. This CDR3 has 16 residues. Trimming removed 5 bases from V and 5 bases from J; junction bases left unmatched: 12. Per germline, CDR1 SEHNR and CDR2 FQNEAQ (reference sequence).

The table lists this clone with many counts. The rearrangement links TRBV6-4 to TRBJ2-2; possibly TRBD1 for D (7 bases). This CDR3 region has 14 residues. The V and J ends lost 4 bases and 4 bases respectively, with 10 bases between them. CDR1 is MRHNA and CDR2 is SNTAGT in the germline V gene. The CDR3 is CASSGQGGTGELFF. CDR3 in DNA: TGTGCCAGCAGTGGACAGGGAGGCACCGGGGAGCTGTTTTTT.

This clone turned up a few times. This rearrangement joins TRBV27 to TRBJ2-1, with TRBD1 matching over 7 bases. Germline V CDR1 and CDR2: MNHEY, SMNVEV (reference sequence). V gave up 5 bases and J gave up 3 bases; unmatched junction bases: 10. CDR3 size: 16 residues. As DNA, the CDR3 is TGTGCCAGCAGTCCCCGGCCCGGGACAGTCTACAATGAGCAGTTCTTC. Translation gives CASSPRPGTVYNEQFF.

There are many counts of this clone. The chain has TRBV5-1 and TRBJ2-2; D may be TRBD2 (6 bases). Germline values: CDR1 SGHRS, CDR2 YFSETQ. The CDR3 consists of 12 residues. The V gene lost 3 bases and the J gene lost 6 bases, with 6 bases spanning the gap. The CDR3 protein is CASSWGAGELFF. DNA for the CDR3: TGCGCCAGCAGCTGGGGGGCCGGGGAGCTGTTTTTT.

This clone was seen repeatedly, ten times or more. The chain recombines TRBV18 with TRBJ2-7; TRBD2 aligns across 8 bases. Germline V gene sequence: CDR1 KGHSH, CDR2 LQKENI. The CDR3 is made up of 13 amino acids. V dropped 6 bases and J dropped 6; count of bases not matched to a gene: 7. CDR3 sequence: CASSPKTSAEQYV. The CDR3 DNA reads as TGTGCCAGCTCCCCAAAGACTAGCGCCGAGCAGTACGTC.

This clone was recorded many times. The chain carries TRBV19 and TRBJ2-1; TRBD2 agrees at 9 bases. The CDR3 extends over 21 amino acids. Germline assignment: CDR1 LNHDA and CDR2 SQIVND (reference sequence). Trimming removed 0 bases from V and 2 bases from J; junction bases left unmatched: 17. DNA for the CDR3: TGTGCCAGTAGTATAGATGTCCCGACAGGGACGAGCGGGAGGCCCTACAATGAGCAGTTCTTC. Its translation is CASSIDVPTGTSGRPYNEQFF.

The sample holds many counts of this clone. The chain uses TRBV5-1 and TRBJ1-2, with D perhaps matching TRBD1 (6 bases). CDR3 length: 16 residues. V was clipped by 0 bases and J by 2 bases, with 14 bases between them. Germline CDR1 SGHRS, CDR2 YFSETQ. The CDR3 DNA sequence: TGCGCCAGCAGCTTGGACGGGGAAAGGGGGAACTATGGCTACACCTTC. It codes for CASSLDGERGNYGYTF.

This clone was observed a few times. This may be a read error, as it is one base from a much larger clone. Different DNA sequences within this sample yield the same CDR3. This chain links TRBV6-6 with TRBJ2-7; 8 nucleotides line up with TRBD1. The CDR3 spans 13 residues. Germline lookup yields CDR1 MNHNY and CDR2 SVGAGI (reference sequence). The ends lost 6 bases at V and 2 bases at J; junction bases unmatched: 3. CDR3 DNA sequence: TGTGCCAGCAGCCGGGACAGGACCTACGAGCAGTACTTC. It specifies CASSRDRTYEQYF.